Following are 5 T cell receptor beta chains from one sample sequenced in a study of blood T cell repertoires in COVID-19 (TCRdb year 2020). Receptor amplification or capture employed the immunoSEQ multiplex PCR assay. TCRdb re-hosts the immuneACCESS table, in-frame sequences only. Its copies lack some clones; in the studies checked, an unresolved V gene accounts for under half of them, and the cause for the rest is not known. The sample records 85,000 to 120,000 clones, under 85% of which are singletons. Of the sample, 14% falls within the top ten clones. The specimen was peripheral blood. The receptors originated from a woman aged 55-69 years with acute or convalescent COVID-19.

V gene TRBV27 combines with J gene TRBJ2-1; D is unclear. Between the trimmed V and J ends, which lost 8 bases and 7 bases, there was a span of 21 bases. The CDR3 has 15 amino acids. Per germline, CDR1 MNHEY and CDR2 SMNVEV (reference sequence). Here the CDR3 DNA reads TGTGCCAGCTCTCCAGCGTACGGTGTATGGAATGAGCAGTTCTTC. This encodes CASSPAYGVWNEQFF.

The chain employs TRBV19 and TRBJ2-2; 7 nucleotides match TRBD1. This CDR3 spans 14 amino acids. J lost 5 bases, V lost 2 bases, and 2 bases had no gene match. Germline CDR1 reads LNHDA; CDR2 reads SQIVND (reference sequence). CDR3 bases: TGTGCCAGTAGTATAACAGGGGCTACCGGGGAGCTGTTTTTT. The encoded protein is CASSITGATGELFF.

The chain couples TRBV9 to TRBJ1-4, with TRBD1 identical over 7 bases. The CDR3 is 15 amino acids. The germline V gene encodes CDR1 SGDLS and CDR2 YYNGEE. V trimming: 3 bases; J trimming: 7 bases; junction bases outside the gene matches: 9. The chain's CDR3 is CASSASDRVSEKLFF. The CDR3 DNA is TGTGCCAGCAGCGCCTCCGACAGGGTCAGTGAAAAACTGTTTTTT.

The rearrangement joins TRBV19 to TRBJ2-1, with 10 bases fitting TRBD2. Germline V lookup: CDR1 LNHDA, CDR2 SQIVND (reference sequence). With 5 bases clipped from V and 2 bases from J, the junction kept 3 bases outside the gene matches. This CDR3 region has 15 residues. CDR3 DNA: TGTGCCAGTAGTCCGAGCGGGAGGGCCTACAATGAGCAGTTCTTC. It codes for CASSPSGRAYNEQFF.

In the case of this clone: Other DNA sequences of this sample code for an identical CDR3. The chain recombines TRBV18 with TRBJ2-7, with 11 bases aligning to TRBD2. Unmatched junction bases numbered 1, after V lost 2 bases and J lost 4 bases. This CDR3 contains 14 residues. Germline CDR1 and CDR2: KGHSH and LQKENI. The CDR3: CASSPGTSGYEQYF. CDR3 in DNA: TGTGCCAGCTCACCAGGGACTAGCGGATACGAGCAGTACTTC.